Here is one TCR beta chain with its context. Its antigen is currently unknown. The germline V gene has CDR1 MGHRA and CDR2 YSYEKL. V shed 0 bases and J 4 bases; nucleotides not matched to a gene: 10. The CDR3 contains 17 residues. The sample is drawn from a study of cytomegalovirus exposure and HLA in healthy donors. Overall study results and limits: Through in vitro validation, three CMV-associated chains were shown to be specific for CMV antigens. Listed as cytomegalovirus-associated were over 150 TCR beta chains.

PCR primers comprised 60 Vbeta and 13 Jbeta primers. Sequenced by immunoSEQ multiplex PCR; TCRdb stores in-frame clones only, minus some. The sample lists 90,000 to 140,000 clones, around four fifths seen once, with roughly 9.2% in the top ten. The source is a woman aged 35 to 49 in good health and CMV-seropositive. V usage is TRBV4-1 and J usage is TRBJ2-7; 9 bases are shared with TRBD1. The sample comprised PBMCs. This chain's CDR3 is CASSQEVPGQGRYEQYF. The DNA for the CDR3 is TGCGCCAGCAGCCAAGAAGTACCGGGACAGGGAAGATACGAGCAGTACTTC.